Each of the 7 T cell receptor beta chains below was sequenced from the same sample in a study of cytomegalovirus exposure and HLA in healthy donors. Use of 60 Vbeta and 13 Jbeta primers characterized the PCR. Libraries were prepared by immunoSEQ multiplex PCR; TCRdb keeps only in-frame clonotypes and omits some of them. This table holds about 180,000 clones, over 60% found once. The sequenced sample consisted of PBMCs. These receptors were obtained from a man aged 40-55 years in good health and CMV-seronegative.

The J gene is TRBJ2-5, the V gene TRBV7-2; the match to TRBD2 covers 11 bases. The J call is in doubt because the DNA end fits TRBJ2-7 better. The CDR3 runs to 15 residues. In germline, CDR1 is SGHTA, CDR2 FQGNSA. The CDR3 coding sequence is TGTGCCAGCAGCACCCCTAGCGGGAGGAGCAACGAGCAGTACTTC. Encoded protein: CASSTPSGRSNEQYF.

The V and J genes are TRBV27 and TRBJ1-1; tentatively, D is TRBD1 (5 bases). Germline values: CDR1 MNHEY, CDR2 SMNVEV (reference sequence). This CDR3 region has 14 residues. The germline V and J ends were trimmed by 5 bases and 1 base, with 11 bases remaining between them. The chain's CDR3 is CASSPPGRNTEAFF. The CDR3 DNA follows: TGTGCCAGCAGTCCCCCAGGGCGGAACACTGAAGCTTTCTTT.

This chain uses TRBV7-8 with TRBJ1-3; D call uncertain. This CDR3 comprises 14 residues. Looked up from germline, CDR1 is SGHVS and CDR2 is FQNEAQ. The germline V and J ends were trimmed by 5 bases and 8 bases, with 16 bases remaining between them. CDR3 in DNA: TGTGCCAGCAGCCTAACTGACATTCCGGACACCATATATTTT. Its translation is CASSLTDIPDTIYF.

The genes are TRBV6-5 and TRBJ2-5, with D perhaps TRBD1 (6 bases). The DNA end is a closer match to TRBJ2-7, so the J assignment may be wrong. This CDR3 contains 13 residues. Germline CDR1 reads MNHEY; CDR2 reads SVGAGI. The DNA of the CDR3 is TGTGCCACCGAAGGGGGAACCTCCTACGAGCAGTACTTC. Translation: CATEGGTSYEQYF.

This clone was recorded a few times. The rearrangement links TRBV6-1 to TRBJ1-2; 7 bases agree with TRBD1. Per the germline V gene, CDR1 is MNHNS and CDR2 is SASEGT. Trimming at V came to 11 bases and at J to 1 base, leaving 7 bases not matched to a gene. The CDR3 contains 13 residues. The CDR3 protein is CALTDRVNYGYTF. CDR3 bases: TGTGCCCTGACCGACAGGGTTAACTATGGCTACACCTTC.

The sample holds one count of this clone. V is TRBV2 and J is TRBJ2-7; tentative D call: TRBD1 (6 bases). The CDR3 contains 12 residues. Germline values: CDR1 SNHLY, CDR2 FYNNEI. Trimming shortened V by 11 bases and J by 7 bases, and 18 bases separated the two germline ends. DNA for the CDR3: TGTGCCGGCCGGACACAGGGAGTTGAGCAGTACTTC. The encoded protein is CAGRTQGVEQYF.

The chain links TRBV28 to TRBJ2-5, with TRBD1 as a possible D gene (6 bases). In germline, CDR1 is MDHEN, CDR2 SYDVKM. V was trimmed by 4 bases and J by 3 bases, leaving 15 bases between them. The CDR3 consists of 15 residues. CDR3 amino acids: CASSSPRGAKETQYF. The CDR3 region has the DNA TGTGCCAGCAGTTCCCCCAGGGGCGCGAAAGAGACCCAGTACTTC.